Sequencing of this TCR beta chain was carried out in a study of tumor-infiltrating lymphocytes in localized non-small cell lung cancer. Across the study: Each patient gave resected tumor and non-adjacent uninvolved lung tissue. The study, taken as a whole, reports: Each assay used a separate piece of the same tissue. Higher tumor T cell infiltration than in uninvolved lung was supported by TCRbeta sequencing. Tumor T-cell fraction was not associated with recurrence-free survival.

V lost 4 bases, J lost 8 bases, and 18 bases lay in between. This CDR3 spans 16 amino acids. The germline gives CDR1 MNHEY, CDR2 SVGAGI. Note on this clone: Antigen unknown.

The protocol was immunoSEQ multiplex PCR, while the TCRdb copy is restricted to in-frame clones and leaves out a portion. The sample records over 10,000 clones, 79% being singletons. The J gene is TRBJ1-6, the V gene TRBV6-5, with D possibly TRBD1 on 5 matching bases. The receptor comes from a human donor with non-small cell lung cancer. Source material: lung tumor tissue. The CDR3 is CASSLEPGPTYSPLHF. For the CDR3, the DNA is TGTGCCAGCAGTTTGGAGCCGGGACCTACCTATTCACCCCTCCACTTT.